The rows below give T cell receptor beta chains drawn from one sample of a study of blood T cell repertoires in COVID-19. Sequenced by immunoSEQ multiplex PCR; TCRdb stores in-frame clones only, minus some. The data contain 50,000 to 70,000 clones, more than 70% of them singletons. Sequenced material: peripheral blood. These receptors were taken from a man in his 60s with active or convalescent COVID-19. The CDR3 runs from the conserved cysteine through the conserved F or W. The D gene is left open where the match is weak. Clone size is shown for a subset of rows, as once, few, many or a class of expanded clone.

v_gene	d_gene	j_gene	abundance	CDR3nt	CDR3aa
TRBV5-4	.	TRBJ1-4	.	TGTGCCAGCAGCCGGATGTCCAGGGGTGCTGAAAAACTGTTTTTT	CASSRMSRGAEKLFF
TRBV7-9	TRBD1	TRBJ1-6	.	TGTGCCAGCAGCTTAGTTGGGACAGGGGTTTCACCCCTCCACTTT	CASSLVGTGVSPLHF
TRBV5-5	.	TRBJ1-5	.	TGTGCCAGCAGCGGAATCGGGCAGTCGGGAGGCAATCAGCCCCAGCATTTT	CASSGIGQSGGNQPQHF
TRBV19	TRBD1	TRBJ2-5	once	TGTGCCAGTAGTCCGTGGACAGGGGGGTTTGAGACCCAGTACTTC	CASSPWTGGFETQYF
TRBV7-2	.	TRBJ2-7	.	TGTGCCAGCAGCTTAGGTCAAAAGAGAGAGCAGTACTTC	CASSLGQKREQYF
TRBV20-1	TRBD2	TRBJ2-7	.	TGCAGTGCTAGTAAGACTAGCGGGAGTCACGAGCAGTACTTC	CSASKTSGSHEQYF
TRBV6-5	TRBD1	TRBJ2-7	.	TGTGCCAGCATCTCGACAGGGGTCACCTACGAGCAGTACTTC	CASISTGVTYEQYF
TRBV19	.	TRBJ1-1	.	TGTGCCAGTAGTCCCCGGTGGCCTAGCACTGAAGCTTTCTTT	CASSPRWPSTEAFF
TRBV5-1	TRBD2	TRBJ2-1	.	TGCGCCAGCAGCTTAGGGGCTAGCGGGGGTGATGAGCAGTTCTTC	CASSLGASGGDEQFF
TRBV19	TRBD1	TRBJ1-5	.	TGTGCCAGTAGTATAGTCAGGGGGGGCAATCAGCCCCAGCATTTT	CASSIVRGGNQPQHF
TRBV6-6	TRBD1	TRBJ1-5	.	TGTGCCAGCAGTAGGGACAGGGTGAATCAGCCCCAGCATTTT	CASSRDRVNQPQHF
TRBV7-2	TRBD1	TRBJ1-2	.	TGTGCCAGCAGCTTAGCGCCGGGACAGGCATATGGCTACACCTTC	CASSLAPGQAYGYTF